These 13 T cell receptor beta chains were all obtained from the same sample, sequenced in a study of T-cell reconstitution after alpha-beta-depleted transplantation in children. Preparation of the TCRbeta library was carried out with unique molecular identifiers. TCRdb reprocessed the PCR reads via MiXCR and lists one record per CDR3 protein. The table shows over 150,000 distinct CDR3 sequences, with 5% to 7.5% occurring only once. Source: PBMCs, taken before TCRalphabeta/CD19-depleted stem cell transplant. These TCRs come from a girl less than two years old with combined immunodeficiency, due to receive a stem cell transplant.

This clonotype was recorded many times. The CDR3 sequence: CASSTTGTGNEQYF. The CDR3 DNA follows: TGTGCCAGCAGTACCACCGGGACAGGGAACGAGCAGTACTTC. The chain uses TRBV6-1 and TRBJ2-7; 9 bases line up with TRBD1. CDR3 length equals 14 residues. J gave up 5 bases and V 5 bases, and 7 bases lay outside the gene matches. CDR1 is MNHNS, CDR2 SASEGT, per germline.

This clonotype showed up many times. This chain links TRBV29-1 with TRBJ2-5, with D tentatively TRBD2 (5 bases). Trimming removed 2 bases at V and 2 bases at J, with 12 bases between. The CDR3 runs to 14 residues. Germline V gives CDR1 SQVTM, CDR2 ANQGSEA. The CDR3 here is CSVESYPGQETQYF. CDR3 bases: TGCAGCGTTGAATCCTATCCGGGGCAAGAGACCCAGTACTTC.

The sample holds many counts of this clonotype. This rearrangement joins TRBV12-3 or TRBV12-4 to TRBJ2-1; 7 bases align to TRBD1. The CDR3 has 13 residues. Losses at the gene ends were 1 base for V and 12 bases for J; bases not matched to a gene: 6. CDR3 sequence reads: CASSLGQGYRQFF. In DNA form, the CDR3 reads TGTGCCAGCAGTTTAGGACAGGGTTACAGGCAGTTCTTC.

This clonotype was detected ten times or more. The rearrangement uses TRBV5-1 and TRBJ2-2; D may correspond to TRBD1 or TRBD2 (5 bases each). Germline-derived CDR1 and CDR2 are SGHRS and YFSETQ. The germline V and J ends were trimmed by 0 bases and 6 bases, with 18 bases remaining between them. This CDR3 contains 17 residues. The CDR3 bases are TGCGCCAGCAGCTTGGTTATATCGCCAGGGAGCGCCGGGGAGCTGTTTTTT. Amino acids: CASSLVISPGSAGELFF. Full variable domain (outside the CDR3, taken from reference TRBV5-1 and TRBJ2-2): KAGVTQTPRYLIKTRGQQVTLSCSPISGHRSVSWYQQTPGQGLQFLFEYFSETQRNKGNFPGRFSGRQFSNSRSEMNVSTLELGDSALYLCASSLVISPGSAGELFFGEGSRLTVL.

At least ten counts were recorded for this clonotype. The CDR3 here is CASSFGQGLSYEQYF. CDR3 nucleotide sequence: TGTGCCAGCAGCTTCGGGCAGGGGTTGTCCTACGAGCAGTACTTC. This chain connects TRBV7-2 to TRBJ2-7, with D perhaps TRBD1 (6 bases). Germline assignment: CDR1 SGHTA and CDR2 FQGNSA. This CDR3 has 15 amino acids. Trimming shortened V by 3 bases and J by 1 base, and 13 bases separated the two germline ends. Looking up the rest from reference TRBV7-2 and TRBJ2-7 gives the full variable domain: GAGVSQSPSNKVTEKGKDVELRCDPISGHTALYWYRQSLGQGLEFLIYFQGNSAPDKSGLPSDRFSAERTGGSVSTLTIQRTQQEDSAVYLCASSFGQGLSYEQYFGPGTRLTVT.

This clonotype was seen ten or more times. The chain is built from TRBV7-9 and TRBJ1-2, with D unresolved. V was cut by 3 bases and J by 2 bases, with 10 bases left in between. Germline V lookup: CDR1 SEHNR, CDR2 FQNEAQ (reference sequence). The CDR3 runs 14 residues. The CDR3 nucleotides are TGTGCCAGCAGCTTTGCGAGCTCAAACTATGGCTACACCTTC. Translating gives CASSFASSNYGYTF. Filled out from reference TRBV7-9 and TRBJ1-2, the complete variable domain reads DTGVSQNPRHKITKRGQNVTFRCDPISEHNRLYWYRQTLGQGPEFLTYFQNEAQLEKSRLLSDRFSAERPKGSFSTLEIQRTEQGDSAMYLCASSFASSNYGYTFGSGTRLTVV.

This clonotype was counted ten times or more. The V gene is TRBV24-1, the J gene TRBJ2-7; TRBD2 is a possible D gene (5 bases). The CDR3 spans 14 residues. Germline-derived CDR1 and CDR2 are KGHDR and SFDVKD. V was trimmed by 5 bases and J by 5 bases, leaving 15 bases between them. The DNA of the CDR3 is TGTGCCACCAGTGCCCCCGGGGAAGAAAACGAGCAGTACTTC. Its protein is CATSAPGEENEQYF.

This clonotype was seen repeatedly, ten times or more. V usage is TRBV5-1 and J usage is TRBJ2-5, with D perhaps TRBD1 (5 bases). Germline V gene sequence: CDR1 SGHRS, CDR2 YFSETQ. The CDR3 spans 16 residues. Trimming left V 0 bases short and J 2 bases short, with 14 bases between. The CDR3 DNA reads TGCGCCAGCAGCTTGGGGCAGGGTCATTCACAAGAGACCCAGTACTTC. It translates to CASSLGQGHSQETQYF.

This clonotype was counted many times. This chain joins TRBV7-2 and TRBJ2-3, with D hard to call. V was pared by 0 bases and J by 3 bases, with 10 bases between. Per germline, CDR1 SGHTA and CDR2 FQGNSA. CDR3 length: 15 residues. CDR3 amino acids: CASSLAGMGTDTQYF. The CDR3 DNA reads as TGTGCCAGCAGCTTAGCGGGAATGGGGACAGATACGCAGTATTTT.

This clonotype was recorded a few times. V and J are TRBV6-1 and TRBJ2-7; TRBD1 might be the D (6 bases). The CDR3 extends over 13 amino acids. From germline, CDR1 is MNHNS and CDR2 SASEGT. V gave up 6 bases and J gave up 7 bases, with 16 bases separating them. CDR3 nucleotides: TGTGCCAGCAGCCCGCCAGGGGCGAAGGAGCAGTACTTC. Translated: CASSPPGAKEQYF.

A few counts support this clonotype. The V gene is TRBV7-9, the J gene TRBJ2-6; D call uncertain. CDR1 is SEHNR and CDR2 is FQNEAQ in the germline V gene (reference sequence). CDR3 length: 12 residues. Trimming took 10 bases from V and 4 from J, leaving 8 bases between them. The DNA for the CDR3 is TGTGCCACCCCCCCCGGGGCCAACGTCCTGACTTTC. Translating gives CATPPGANVLTF.

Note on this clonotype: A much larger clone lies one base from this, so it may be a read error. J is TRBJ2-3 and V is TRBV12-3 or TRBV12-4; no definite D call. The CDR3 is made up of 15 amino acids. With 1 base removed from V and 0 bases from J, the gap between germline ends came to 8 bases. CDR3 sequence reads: CASSLGQISTDTQYF. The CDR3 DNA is TGTGCCAGCAGTTTAGGGCAGATTAGCACAGATACGCAGTATTTT.

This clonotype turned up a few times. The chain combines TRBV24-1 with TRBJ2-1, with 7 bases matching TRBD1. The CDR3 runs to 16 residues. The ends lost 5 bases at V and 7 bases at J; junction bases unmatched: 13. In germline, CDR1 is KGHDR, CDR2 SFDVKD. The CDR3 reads CATSGSTGRIGNEQFF. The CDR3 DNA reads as TGTGCCACCAGTGGTTCGACAGGGAGAATTGGGAATGAGCAGTTCTTC.